This passage covers 4 T cell receptor beta chains from one sample sequenced in a study of cytomegalovirus exposure and HLA in healthy donors. The PCR contained 60 Vbeta and 13 Jbeta primers. TCRdb keeps only in-frame clones here, not all; method: immunoSEQ multiplex PCR. The sample yields about 95,000 clones, 60% to 80% seen once. The sample taken for sequencing was PBMCs. All receptors derive from a woman aged 50 to 60 in good health and CMV-seropositive.

The chain has TRBV28 and TRBJ2-5; weak D call: TRBD2 (5 bases). With the DNA end fitting TRBJ2-7 better, the J assignment may be wrong. Germline V gives CDR1 MDHEN, CDR2 SYDVKM. The CDR3 is 14 residues long. The CDR3 here is CASKSGAEIYEQYF. The DNA for the CDR3 is TGTGCCAGCAAGAGTGGAGCGGAGATCTACGAGCAGTACTTC.

V usage is TRBV28 and J usage is TRBJ2-1; D is perhaps TRBD2 (5 bases). The V end was cut by 7 bases, the J end by 4 bases, with 17 bases between. The length of the CDR3 is 15 residues. CDR1 is MDHEN and CDR2 is SYDVKM in the germline V gene. The CDR3 is CASNDGERRYNEQFF. The CDR3 DNA is TGTGCCAGCAACGACGGGGAGCGGAGATACAATGAGCAGTTCTTC.

This chain joins TRBV27 and TRBJ2-2, with 10 bases identical to TRBD1. The CDR3 covers 15 residues. J was trimmed by 7 bases and V by 6 bases; bases with no gene match: 8. In germline, CDR1 is MNHEY, CDR2 SMNVEV (reference sequence). The CDR3 loop is CASRTSGQGIGELFF. CDR3 DNA: TGTGCCAGCAGAACCTCGGGACAGGGGATCGGGGAGCTGTTTTTT.

This clone was observed a single time. The rearrangement uses TRBV5-4 and TRBJ1-1, with D hard to call. The V and J ends lost 3 bases and 3 bases respectively, with 12 bases between them. The germline gives CDR1 SGHNT, CDR2 YYREEE (reference sequence). CDR3 length: 14 amino acids. The CDR3 DNA reads TGTGCCAGCAGCTACTTGTCGAGGGACACTGAAGCTTTCTTT. Its translation is CASSYLSRDTEAFF.